The 27 T cell receptor beta chains below were found in one sample sequenced in a study of blood T cell repertoires in COVID-19. Using immunoSEQ multiplex PCR, the repertoire was profiled, and TCRdb retains in-frame clones only, with some absent. The top ten hold around 7% of the sample, which has about 84,000 clones, 70% to 85% seen once. Sequencing was carried out using peripheral blood. These receptors originate from a man between 65 and 85 years old with acute or convalescent COVID-19.

The chain links TRBV7-3 to TRBJ2-1; 9 nucleotides align to TRBD2. This CDR3 contains 14 residues. Germline V gene sequence: CDR1 SGHTA, CDR2 FQGTGA. Unmatched junction bases numbered 1, after V lost 2 bases and J lost 5 bases. The CDR3 region is CASSLLAGNNEQFF. The CDR3 region has the DNA TGTGCCAGCAGCTTACTAGCGGGGAACAATGAGCAGTTCTTC.

The rearrangement links TRBV2 to TRBJ1-1, with a possible D match to TRBD1 (5 bases). The germline V and J ends were trimmed by 6 bases and 0 bases, with 8 bases remaining between them. Germline V gene data show CDR1 as SNHLY and CDR2 as FYNNEI. The CDR3 contains 13 residues. This CDR3 is CASRRQLNTEAFF. The CDR3 DNA follows: TGTGCCAGCAGACGACAGTTGAACACTGAAGCTTTCTTT.

J is TRBJ1-4 and V is TRBV4-1; TRBD1 agrees at 9 bases. CDR3 length: 19 amino acids. The trim removed 1 base at V and 4 bases at J, leaving 13 bases unmatched. CDR1 is MGHRA, CDR2 YSYEKL, per germline. The DNA of the CDR3 is TGCGCCAGCAGCCAAGGGAGACAGGGGGTCATAACTGATAATGAAAAACTGTTTTTT. It encodes CASSQGRQGVITDNEKLFF.

The genes are TRBV29-1 and TRBJ2-2; D is perhaps TRBD1 (5 bases). The CDR3 contains 13 residues. From germline, CDR1 is SQVTM and CDR2 ANQGSEA. Trimming cost V 4 bases and J 1 base, with 7 bases left between them. CDR3 coding DNA: TGCAGCGTTGGCAGGGAGAACACCGGGGAGCTGTTTTTT. Its translation is CSVGRENTGELFF.

The gene calls are TRBV7-9 and TRBJ1-4, with a possible D match to TRBD1 (6 bases). V lost 1 base, J lost 8 bases, and 14 bases lay in between. The germline gives CDR1 SEHNR, CDR2 FQNEAQ (reference sequence). The CDR3 totals 15 residues. This chain's CDR3 is CASSLGSARGEKLFF. CDR3 bases: TGTGCCAGCAGCTTAGGATCCGCGAGGGGGGAAAAACTGTTTTTT.

This chain links TRBV6-1 with TRBJ1-2; D might be TRBD1 (5 bases). Germline lookup yields CDR1 MNHNS and CDR2 SASEGT. The length of the CDR3 is 14 residues. V lost 0 bases to trimming and J lost 4 bases, with 9 bases between them. The CDR3 coding sequence is TGTGCCAGCAGTGAAGCCCGACAGCTCTATGGCTACACCTTC. Its translation is CASSEARQLYGYTF.

This chain connects TRBV4-1 to TRBJ2-7, with D perhaps TRBD2 (5 bases). Trimming took 4 bases from V and 2 from J, leaving 15 bases between them. Germline V gene lookup returns CDR1 MGHRA and CDR2 YSYEKL. The CDR3 is 15 amino acids. The CDR3 protein is CASSLDRTYTYEQYF. In nucleotides, the CDR3 is TGCGCCAGCAGCCTTGATAGGACTTATACCTACGAGCAGTACTTC.

The rearrangement links TRBV9 to TRBJ2-1; 7 nucleotides match TRBD2. Germline V gene lookup returns CDR1 SGDLS and CDR2 YYNGEE. V shed 5 bases and J 0 bases; nucleotides not matched to a gene: 14. The length of the CDR3 is 18 residues. CDR3 DNA: TGTGCCAGCAGTGGCGGGAGCCCACGATCCTTCTCCTACAATGAGCAGTTCTTC. This gives the protein CASSGGSPRSFSYNEQFF.

The chain has TRBV20-1 and TRBJ2-3; 8 bases match TRBD2. The ends lost 5 bases at V and 11 bases at J; junction bases unmatched: 15. Germline values: CDR1 DFQATT, CDR2 SNEGSKA (reference sequence). This CDR3 region has 14 residues. DNA for the CDR3: TGCAGTGCTTGTGCGGGGGGATGCTTGGGTGGGCAGTATTTT. It codes for CSACAGGCLGGQYF.

The chain recombines TRBV5-1 with TRBJ2-5, with 7 bases fitting TRBD2. The germline V gene encodes CDR1 SGHRS and CDR2 YFSETQ. The junction had 4 bases not matched to a gene; V was cut back by 0 bases and J by 5 bases. CDR3 length: 14 residues. The CDR3 sequence: CASSLEGGGETQYF. Written as DNA, the CDR3 is TGCGCCAGCAGCTTGGAAGGCGGGGGTGAGACCCAGTACTTC. The entire variable domain, with the rest obtained from reference TRBV5-1 and TRBJ2-5, is as follows: KAGVTQTPRYLIKTRGQQVTLSCSPISGHRSVSWYQQTPGQGLQFLFEYFSETQRNKGNFPGRFSGRQFSNSRSEMNVSTLELGDSALYLCASSLEGGGETQYFGPGTRLLVL.

The rearrangement links TRBV23-1 to TRBJ2-7; 7 bases are shared with TRBD1. TRBV23-1 is identified as an open reading frame with a role that is uncertain. Trimming cost V 4 bases and J 7 bases; bases outside gene matches: 19. CDR3 size: 17 residues. In nucleotides, the CDR3 is TGCGCCAGCAGTCGGGATCCCAGGCAGGGGGTGAGTCGAGAGCAGTACTTC. It translates to CASSRDPRQGVSREQYF.

This chain links TRBV12-3 or TRBV12-4 with TRBJ1-1, with D hard to call. The CDR3 has 13 amino acids. V shed 2 bases and J shed 6 bases, with 10 bases lying between them. The CDR3, as DNA: TGTGCCAGCAGTTTACCTCCCTACGCTGAAGCTTTCTTT. Its translation: CASSLPPYAEAFF.

The chain carries TRBV3-1 (or the pseudogene TRBV3-2) and TRBJ1-2, with a weak D call TRBD1 (6 bases). Germline CDR1 and CDR2: LGHDT and YNNKEL (reference sequence). Trimming left V 0 bases short and J 6 bases short, with 14 bases between. The CDR3 totals 15 residues. This CDR3 reads CASSQDPTGKDGYTF. DNA for the CDR3: TGTGCCAGCAGCCAAGACCCAACAGGGAAGGATGGCTACACCTTC.

The chain uses TRBV6-5 and TRBJ1-5, with 7 bases that match TRBD1. CDR1 MNHEY and CDR2 SVGAGI come from the germline V gene. Trimming cost V 4 bases and J 2 bases; bases outside gene matches: 8. The CDR3 loop spans 16 amino acids. CDR3 region: CASSSSNRGGNQPQHF. DNA of the CDR3: TGTGCCAGCAGTTCCTCCAACAGGGGTGGCAATCAGCCCCAGCATTTT.

For the CDR3, the DNA is TGTGCCAGCAGCTTAGCCCCCGGACAGCCGAGCTCTGGAAACACCATATATTTT. It yields the protein CASSLAPGQPSSGNTIYF. The chain has TRBV7-2 and TRBJ1-3; the D gene is possibly TRBD1 (6 bases). V shed 0 bases and J shed 0 bases, with 15 bases lying between them. CDR3 length: 18 amino acids. Germline assignment: CDR1 SGHTA and CDR2 FQGNSA.

DNA of the CDR3: TGTGCCAGCAGCCGGGACAGGGCCCACGAGCAGTACGTC. It yields the protein CASSRDRAHEQYV. This rearrangement joins TRBV21-1 to TRBJ2-7; the table's D call TRBD1 went unverified against the DNA. TRBV21-1 is marked as a pseudogene. This CDR3 contains 13 residues.

The gene calls are TRBV6-5 and TRBJ2-2, with 7 positions matching TRBD2. The CDR3 has 15 residues. Losses at the gene ends were 6 bases for V and 4 bases for J; bases not matched to a gene: 8. In germline, CDR1 is MNHEY, CDR2 SVGAGI. The CDR3: CASSPTSRVTGELFF. The CDR3 nucleotides are TGTGCCAGCAGCCCGACTAGCAGAGTCACCGGGGAGCTGTTTTTT.

This chain joins TRBV18 and TRBJ1-5; TRBD1 agrees at 7 bases. V shed 6 bases and J 0 bases; nucleotides not matched to a gene: 5. The CDR3 spans 15 residues. Germline CDR1 is KGHSH and CDR2 is LQKENI. This CDR3 reads CASSLTGSSNQPQHF. CDR3 nucleotides: TGTGCCAGCTCGCTGACAGGGTCTAGCAATCAGCCCCAGCATTTT.

The chain joins TRBV9 to TRBJ2-7; perhaps TRBD1 as D (6 bases). This CDR3 contains 15 residues. V lost 4 bases and J lost 6, with 20 bases in between. Germline V gene data show CDR1 as SGDLS and CDR2 as YYNGEE. Written as DNA, the CDR3 is TGTGCCAGCAGCTGCAGGGGTGTTGGGAGATTCGAGCAGTACGTC. It specifies CASSCRGVGRFEQYV.

The chain carries TRBV6-1 and TRBJ1-4; D call uncertain. V lost 3 bases to trimming and J lost 0 bases, with 2 bases between them. Germline V gene data show CDR1 as MNHNS and CDR2 as SASEGT. This CDR3 region has 13 residues. The CDR3 protein is CASSDSTNEKLFF. CDR3 bases: TGTGCCAGCAGTGACTCAACTAATGAAAAACTGTTTTTT.

V is TRBV7-9 and J is TRBJ2-1, with TRBD2 matching 10 bases. The V gene end was trimmed by 5 bases and the J gene end by 6 bases; junction bases not matched to a gene: 10. The germline V gene encodes CDR1 SEHNR and CDR2 FQNEAQ (reference sequence). The CDR3 is 16 residues long. In DNA, the CDR3 is TGTGCCAGCAGCCCCATAGCGGGGGGCTTGTCCAATGAGCAGTTCTTC. It encodes CASSPIAGGLSNEQFF.

This clone has a handful of counts. V gene TRBV27 combines with J gene TRBJ1-5, with 9 bases lining up with TRBD1. V gave up 1 base and J gave up 7 bases; unmatched junction bases: 8. The CDR3 contains 16 residues. Germline V lookup: CDR1 MNHEY, CDR2 SMNVEV (reference sequence). The CDR3 protein is CASSLLTGGAGQPQHF. The CDR3, as DNA: TGTGCCAGCAGTTTATTAACAGGGGGCGCAGGGCAGCCCCAGCATTTT.

The chain carries TRBV6-5 and TRBJ2-1; 9 bases agree with TRBD1. This CDR3 spans 13 amino acids. Germline V gives CDR1 MNHEY, CDR2 SVGAGI. V shed 7 bases and J 6 bases; nucleotides not matched to a gene: 4. CDR3 loop: CASTQGASNEQFF. DNA for the CDR3: TGTGCCAGCACACAGGGGGCGAGCAATGAGCAGTTCTTC.

This clone was counted a single time. The chain has TRBV19 and TRBJ1-5, with a weak D call TRBD1 (5 bases). The CDR3 sequence is 16 residues long. Germline assignment: CDR1 LNHDA and CDR2 SQIVND (reference sequence). Trimming shortened V by 5 bases and J by 4 bases, and 18 bases separated the two germline ends. The CDR3 spells CASSAAGGISNQPQHF. Here the CDR3 DNA reads TGTGCCAGTAGTGCCGCGGGGGGAATCTCTAATCAGCCCCAGCATTTT.

The genes are TRBV6-1 and TRBJ2-3; TRBD2 matches 7 bases. Germline V CDR1 and CDR2: MNHNS, SASEGT. Losses at the gene ends were 0 bases for V and 3 bases for J; bases not matched to a gene: 6. The CDR3 spans 16 residues. The CDR3 here is CASSEAMGRVTDTQYF. The CDR3 DNA is TGTGCCAGCAGTGAAGCCATGGGGAGGGTAACAGATACGCAGTATTTT.

This chain uses TRBV7-2 with TRBJ1-6; tentatively, D is TRBD1 (5 bases). Germline V lookup: CDR1 SGHTA, CDR2 FQGNSA. This CDR3 has 16 residues. V dropped 1 base and J dropped 8 bases, with 15 bases sitting between them. The CDR3 nucleotides are TGTGCCAGCAGCTTAGACAGTTCGACAGAAGATTCACCCCTCCACTTT. Translation: CASSLDSSTEDSPLHF. Supplemented by reference TRBV7-2 and TRBJ1-6, the full variable domain reads GAGVSQSPSNKVTEKGKDVELRCDPISGHTALYWYRQSLGQGLEFLIYFQGNSAPDKSGLPSDRFSAERTGGSVSTLTIQRTQQEDSAVYLCASSLDSSTEDSPLHFGNGTRLTVT.

The chain recombines TRBV2 with TRBJ1-2; no firm D call. From germline, CDR1 is SNHLY and CDR2 FYNNEI. The CDR3 is 15 residues long. V was clipped by 2 bases and J by 0 bases, with 10 bases between them. The CDR3 reads CASSEQRVSNYGYTF. The CDR3 region has the DNA TGTGCCAGCAGTGAACAGAGGGTTTCTAACTATGGCTACACCTTC.